This T cell receptor beta chain was sequenced for a study of human T cells and chemical hapten exposure. General observations from the study: Controls formed significantly fewer large CDR3 similarity clusters than expanded TCRs did. High-frequency TCRs, those above 1 in 1000, stayed the same after DPC sensitization.

The germline gives CDR1 SGDLS, CDR2 YYNGEE. The CDR3 has 16 amino acids. V gave up 3 bases and J gave up 0 bases, with 13 bases separating them. In the original analysis: Counting gave a median of 95,638 TCRs per sample, with values ranging from about 20,000 to 750,000. One entry per CDR3 protein results from TCRdb running MiXCR on the RACE reads. It is TCRdb's table, rather than the study itself, that gives the V and J calls and clone size. The table includes 130,000 or so distinct CDR3 sequences, over 9% detected once. This clonotype was counted only a few times. Antigen unknown. Documented time point: patch test 3, about 24 weeks after DPC sensitization. Sample treatment: therapeutic diphenylcyclopropenone sensitization with weekly scalp DPC. Unfractionated whole blood was the source of the extracted total RNA.

The rearrangement links TRBV9 to TRBJ1-3; D possibly corresponds to TRBD1 (6 bases). The source is a woman aged 45-60 years with alopecia areata. Some clones in this sample may be carry-over from other donors' samples. Here the sequenced sample was whole blood, taken in connection with sensitization to the hapten diphenylcyclopropenone (DPC). The CDR3 DNA sequence: TGTGCCAGCAGCGAGGGGGGGCGGCGCTCTGGAAACACCATATATTTT. Residues: CASSEGGRRSGNTIYF.